This T cell receptor beta chain stems from a study of T cells in Graves' hyperthyroidism and ophthalmopathy (dated by TCRdb to the late 2010s). Context from the whole study: Peripheral blood samples were taken at the time of initial diagnosis, prior to any treatment. A discovery cohort of approximately 100 patients, 43 with Graves' ophthalmopathy and about 60 with stable Graves' hyperthyroidism, was used to find distinguishing TCR V-J signatures. Prospective prediction of ophthalmopathy was tested in an independent validation cohort of 18 hyperthyroidism patients and 17 patients who later progressed to ophthalmopathy. The roughly 99 discovery patients were divided at random into training and test sets in a 7:3 ratio. The study also compared thyroid tissue and blood T-cell repertoires from a handful of Graves' hyperthyroidism patients. After sampling, hyperthyroidism patients received methimazole starting at 30 mg daily, and ophthalmopathy patients received high-dose intravenous methylprednisolone. TCR Vbeta CDR3 sequencing of some 140 peripheral blood samples (around 45 ophthalmopathy, 75 to 85 hyperthyroidism and approximately 17 progressor patients) is reported in the paper. Overall results and qualifications from the work: In cross-validation, a model built on a 13 V-J signature told ophthalmopathy apart from stable hyperthyroidism with under 90% sensitivity and roughly 82% specificity, and in testing the same model reached 80%/75%. Most expanded thyroid clonotypes (frequency above 0.001) were also detected in blood, suggesting blood repertoires may reflect thyroid immune responses. No statistical method was used to fix the sample size in advance, and group allocation was not hidden from the investigators. In validation, progression to ophthalmopathy was predicted by the model with more than 65% sensitivity and around 75% specificity, a median of roughly 6 months before onset.

The TCR beta CDR3 regions were amplified from RNA transcripts. A first-round RT-PCR of the TCR CDR3 used the HTBI primer set with the Qiagen OneStep RT-PCR kit. Libraries were constructed in a second round of multiplex PCR, after which size selection and purification were performed. The libraries were sequenced on an Illumina HiSeq2000 using paired-end 100 bp reads. The study's own analysis went as follows. SOAPnuke was used to process the raw data, removing reads that contained adapters or uncalled bases, had a mean Phred below 15, or lacked an exact match to the constant primer or identifier. COPE v1.2.5 was used to merge high-quality paired reads, and clonotypes were defined as unique nucleotide sequences. MiTCR v1.1 was used to align the clonotypes against IMGT TRBV, TRBD and TRBJ reference segments. Only V-J combinations with frequency above 0.0001, covering about 99% of repertoires, were analysed. The TCS score was defined as F50 (clonal expansion) divided by E x V (chaos), with BLOSUM62-based TCRdist calculated between CDR3 peptides within each V-J. Welch's t-statistics and random forest reduced fewer than 600 V-J features to around 14, which were used in a naive Bayes classifier (R e1071). TCRdb ran its own pipeline on the public reads, namely fastp trimming at Q25 and MiXCR clone calling, and kept in-frame beta chains. Identical CDR3 proteins give one entry, which carries the most common genes and DNA. The V and J calls were not made by the authors but by TCRdb's processing. The sample profile shows some 500,000 distinct CDR3 sequences; approximately 16% of them were found once. About 31% of the sample rests with the top ten.

About this clonotype itself: No cognate antigen has been identified for it. Base-call qualities are not available, and no considerably larger clone is one nucleotide away.

Ophthalmopathy patients had moderately to severely active disease, with a Clinical Activity Score of 3 or more, a NOSPECS grade of 4 or more, and a disease duration of less than 3 months. The study excluded patients with uncontrolled infections, other autoimmune diseases, pregnancy or lactation. Diagnoses were based on clinical symptoms, serum thyroxine and TRAb, thyroid ultrasound and orbital computed tomography. Ficoll-Paque density gradient centrifugation was used to isolate PBMCs from 9.5 to 10 ml of fresh peripheral blood. Total RNA was extracted with Trizol reagent, and quality was checked on an Agilent 2100 Bioanalyzer. As encoded in the germline V gene (reference sequence), CDR1 is WNHNN while CDR2 is SYGVQD. Unmatched junction bases come to 3, with V trimmed by 7 bases and J by 0 bases. The CDR3 spans 14 residues, from the cysteine through the phenylalanine. The retained sequence is limited to the CDR3, 42 bases, with the frame set at the first base.

The sequenced material came from blood. The receptor comes from a woman aged 25 to 45 with Graves' ophthalmopathy. Recombination linked TRBV10-1 to TRBJ1-3; 7 nucleotides in the junction match TRBD1. Here the CDR3 is given as CASNTGDSGNTIYF. The DNA sequence is as follows: TGCGCCAGCAACACAGGGGACTCTGGAAACACCATATATTTT.